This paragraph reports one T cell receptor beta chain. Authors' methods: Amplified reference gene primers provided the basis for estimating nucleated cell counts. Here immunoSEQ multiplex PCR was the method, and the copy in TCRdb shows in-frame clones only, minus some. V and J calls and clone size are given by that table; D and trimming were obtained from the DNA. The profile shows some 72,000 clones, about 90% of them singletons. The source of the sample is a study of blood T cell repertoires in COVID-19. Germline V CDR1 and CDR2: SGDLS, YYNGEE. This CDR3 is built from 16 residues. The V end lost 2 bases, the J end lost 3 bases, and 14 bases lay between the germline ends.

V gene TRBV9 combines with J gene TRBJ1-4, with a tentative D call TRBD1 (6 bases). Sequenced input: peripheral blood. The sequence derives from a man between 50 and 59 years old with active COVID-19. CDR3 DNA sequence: TGTGCCAGCAGCGTTGGGGGTGGGGGCCCTAATGAAAAACTGTTTTTT. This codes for CASSVGGGGPNEKLFF.